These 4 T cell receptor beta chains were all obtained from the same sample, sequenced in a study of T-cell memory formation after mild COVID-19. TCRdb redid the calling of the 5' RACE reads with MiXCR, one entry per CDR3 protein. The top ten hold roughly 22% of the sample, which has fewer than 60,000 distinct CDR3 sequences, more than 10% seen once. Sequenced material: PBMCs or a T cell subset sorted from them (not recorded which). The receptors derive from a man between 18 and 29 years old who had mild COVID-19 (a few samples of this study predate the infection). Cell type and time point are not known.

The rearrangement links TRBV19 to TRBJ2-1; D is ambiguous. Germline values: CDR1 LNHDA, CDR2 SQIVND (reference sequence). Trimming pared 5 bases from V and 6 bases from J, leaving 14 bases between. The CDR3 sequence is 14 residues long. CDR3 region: CASSGANTINEQFF. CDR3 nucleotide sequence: TGTGCCAGTAGTGGAGCGAATACTATCAATGAGCAGTTCTTC.

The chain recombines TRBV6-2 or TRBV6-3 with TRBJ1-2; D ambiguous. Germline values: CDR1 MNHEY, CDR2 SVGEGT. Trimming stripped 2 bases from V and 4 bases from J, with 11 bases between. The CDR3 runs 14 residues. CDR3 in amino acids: CASSYGLPAYGYTF. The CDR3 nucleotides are TGTGCCAGCAGTTACGGTCTTCCTGCCTATGGCTACACCTTC.

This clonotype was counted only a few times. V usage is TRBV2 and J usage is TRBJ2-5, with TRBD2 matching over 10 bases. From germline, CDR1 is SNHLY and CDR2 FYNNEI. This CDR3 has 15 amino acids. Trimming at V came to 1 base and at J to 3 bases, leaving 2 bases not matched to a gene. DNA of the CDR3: TGTGCCAGCAGTGAAGTAGCGGGGGGTAAAGAGACCCAGTACTTC. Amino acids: CASSEVAGGKETQYF.

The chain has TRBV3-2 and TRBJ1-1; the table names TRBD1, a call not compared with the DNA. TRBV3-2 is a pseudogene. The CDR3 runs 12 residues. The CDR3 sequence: CASSGGERVAFF. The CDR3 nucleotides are TGTGCCAGCAGCGGCGGGGAAAGGGTAGCTTTCTTT.